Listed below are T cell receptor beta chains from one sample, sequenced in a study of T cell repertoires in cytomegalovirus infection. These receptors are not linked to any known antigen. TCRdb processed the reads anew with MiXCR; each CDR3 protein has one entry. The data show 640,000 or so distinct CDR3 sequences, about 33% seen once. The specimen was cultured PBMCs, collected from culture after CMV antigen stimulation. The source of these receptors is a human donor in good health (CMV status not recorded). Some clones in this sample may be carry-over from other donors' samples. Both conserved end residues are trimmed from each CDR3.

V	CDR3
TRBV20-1	SASLGDQPQH
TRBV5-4	ASSSPSHRDEQF
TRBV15	ATSRGSSGSSYEQY
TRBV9	ASSIGRLLMVDTQY
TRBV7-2	ASSLDIVQETQY
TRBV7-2	ASSVGGRLKNEQY
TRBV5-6	ASSLIGADTEAF
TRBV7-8	ASSLPGSRRNEKLF
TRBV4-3	ASSQESLQDDNEQF
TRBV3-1	ASSRDRGAYGYT
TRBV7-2	ASSLVGLAGPYEQY
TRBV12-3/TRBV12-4	ASSLIETQY
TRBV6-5	ASSYRTLPDQPQH
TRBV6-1	ATRRDPNNEKLF
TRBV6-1	ASRPGQGNTEAF
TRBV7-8	ASSLWQDRGGNTIY
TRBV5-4	ASSLVEGVETGELF
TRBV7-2	ASSSPRPPSSNQPQH
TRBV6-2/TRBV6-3	ASSPLAGVGEQF
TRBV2	ASVTSDTQY
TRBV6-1	ASSEDGHSGNTIY
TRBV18	ASSPLTGTVNTEAF
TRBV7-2	ASSWAGQLGFSEQY
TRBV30	AWRQANRARGYT
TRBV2	ASRLMREGNNEQF
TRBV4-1	ASSLGRGAGDEQF
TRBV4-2	ASSQVSPDYQASNEQF
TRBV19	ASSSKPKFATNEKLF
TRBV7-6	ASSFGTNYEQY
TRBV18	ASSQNAPRAYEQY
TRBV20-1	SARDPNQPQH
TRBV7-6	ASSLSASGGEHTDTQY
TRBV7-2	ASSPSSADQPQH
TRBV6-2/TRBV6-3	ASSGLAGEGEQF
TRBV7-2	ASSLRYDQPQH
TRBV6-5	ASSQTSGIPPYNEQF
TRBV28	ASRSDNSPLH
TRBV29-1	SVAAGDTGELF
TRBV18	ASSTDRDDTQY
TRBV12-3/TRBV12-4	ASSGRTSGEKLF
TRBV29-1	SVGGLAGSSYNEQF
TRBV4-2	ASSQDVAAEAF
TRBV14	ASSRRRTSGINEQF
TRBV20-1	SATVVGEQF
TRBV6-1	ASSDAGAGNSPLH
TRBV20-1	SAREWYSLAGGITDTQY